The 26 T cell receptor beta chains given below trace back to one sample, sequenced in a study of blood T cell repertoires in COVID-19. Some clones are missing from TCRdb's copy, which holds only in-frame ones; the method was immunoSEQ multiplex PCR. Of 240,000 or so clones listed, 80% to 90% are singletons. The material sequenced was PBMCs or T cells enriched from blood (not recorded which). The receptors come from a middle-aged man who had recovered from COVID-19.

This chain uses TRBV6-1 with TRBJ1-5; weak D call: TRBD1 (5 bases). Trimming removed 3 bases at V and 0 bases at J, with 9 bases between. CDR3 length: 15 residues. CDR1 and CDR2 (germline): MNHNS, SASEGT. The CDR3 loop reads CASSDGGYSNQPQHF. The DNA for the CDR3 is TGTGCCAGCAGTGACGGGGGGTATAGCAATCAGCCCCAGCATTTT.

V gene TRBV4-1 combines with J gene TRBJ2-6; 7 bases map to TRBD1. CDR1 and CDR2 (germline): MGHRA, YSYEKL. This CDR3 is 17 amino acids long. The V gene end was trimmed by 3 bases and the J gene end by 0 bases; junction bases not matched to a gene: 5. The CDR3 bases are TGCGCCAGCAGCCATGACAGGGCCCACTCTGGGGCCAACGTCCTGACTTTC. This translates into CASSHDRAHSGANVLTF.

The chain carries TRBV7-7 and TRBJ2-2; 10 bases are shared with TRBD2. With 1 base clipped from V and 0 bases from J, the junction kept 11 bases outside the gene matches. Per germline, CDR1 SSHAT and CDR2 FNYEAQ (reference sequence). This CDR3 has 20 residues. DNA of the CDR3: TGTGCCAGCAGCTTAGGACTAGCGGGCCCACCAGCACCGAACACCGGGGAGCTGTTTTTT. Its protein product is CASSLGLAGPPAPNTGELFF.

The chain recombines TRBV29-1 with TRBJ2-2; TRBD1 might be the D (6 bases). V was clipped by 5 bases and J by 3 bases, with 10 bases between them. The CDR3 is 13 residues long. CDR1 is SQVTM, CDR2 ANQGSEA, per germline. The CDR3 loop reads CSVRTDYTGELFF. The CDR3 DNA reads TGCAGCGTTAGGACAGACTACACCGGGGAGCTGTTTTTT.

The CDR3 protein is CAITGQGARNTEAFF. CDR3 coding DNA: TGTGCCATCACGGGACAGGGGGCGAGAAACACTGAAGCTTTCTTT. The chain links TRBV10-3 to TRBJ1-1, with 12 nucleotides matching TRBD1. This CDR3 contains 15 residues. Unmatched junction bases numbered 5, after V lost 7 bases and J lost 2 bases. Germline CDR1 is ENHRY and CDR2 is SYGVKD.

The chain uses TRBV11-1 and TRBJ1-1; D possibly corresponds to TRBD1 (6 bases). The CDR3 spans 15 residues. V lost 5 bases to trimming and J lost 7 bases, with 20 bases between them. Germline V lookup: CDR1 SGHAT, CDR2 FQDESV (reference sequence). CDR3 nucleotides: TGTGCCAGCAGCCCCACACAGGGCTCCGCCCGTGAAGCTTTCTTT. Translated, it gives CASSPTQGSAREAFF.

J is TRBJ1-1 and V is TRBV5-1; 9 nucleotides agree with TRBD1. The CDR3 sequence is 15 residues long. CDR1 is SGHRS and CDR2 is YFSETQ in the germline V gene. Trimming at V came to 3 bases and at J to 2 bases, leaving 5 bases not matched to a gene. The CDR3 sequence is CASSSLTGGNTEAFF. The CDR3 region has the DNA TGCGCCAGCAGCTCCTTGACAGGGGGAAACACTGAAGCTTTCTTT.

CDR3 residues: CASSQSAARVGNQPQHF. As DNA, the CDR3 is TGCGCCAGCAGCCAAAGTGCAGCCCGGGTTGGAAATCAGCCCCAGCATTTT. The chain has TRBV4-1 and TRBJ1-5; no definite D call. The ends were cut back, 2 bases at V and 4 bases at J, with 18 bases in the middle. The CDR3 consists of 17 residues. Germline V gives CDR1 MGHRA, CDR2 YSYEKL.

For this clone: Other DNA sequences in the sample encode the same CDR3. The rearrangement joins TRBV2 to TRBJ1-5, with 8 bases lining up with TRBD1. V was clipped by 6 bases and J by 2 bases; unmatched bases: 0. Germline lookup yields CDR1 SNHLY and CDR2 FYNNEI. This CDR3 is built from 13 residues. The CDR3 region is CASRGQGNQPQHF. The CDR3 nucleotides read TGTGCCAGCAGGGGACAGGGCAATCAGCCCCAGCATTTT.

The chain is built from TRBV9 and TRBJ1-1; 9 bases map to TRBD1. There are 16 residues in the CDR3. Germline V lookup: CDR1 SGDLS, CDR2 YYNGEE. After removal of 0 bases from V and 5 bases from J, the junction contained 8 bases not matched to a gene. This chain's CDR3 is CASSVGDRVVITEAFF. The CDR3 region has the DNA TGTGCCAGCAGCGTAGGGGACAGGGTCGTAATTACTGAAGCTTTCTTT.

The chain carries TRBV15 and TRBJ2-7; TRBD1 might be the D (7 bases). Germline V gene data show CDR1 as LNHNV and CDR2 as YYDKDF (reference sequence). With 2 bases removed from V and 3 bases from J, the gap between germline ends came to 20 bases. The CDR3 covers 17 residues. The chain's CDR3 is CATSRPVGQEGYYEQYF. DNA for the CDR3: TGTGCCACCAGCAGACCCGTCGGACAGGAGGGTTACTACGAGCAGTACTTC.

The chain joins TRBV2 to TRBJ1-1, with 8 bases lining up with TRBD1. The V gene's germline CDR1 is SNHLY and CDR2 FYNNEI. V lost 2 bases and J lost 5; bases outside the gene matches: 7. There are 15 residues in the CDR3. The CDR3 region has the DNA TGTGCCAGCAGTGAACAGGGGGCGGACAAGACTGAAGCTTTCTTT. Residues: CASSEQGADKTEAFF.

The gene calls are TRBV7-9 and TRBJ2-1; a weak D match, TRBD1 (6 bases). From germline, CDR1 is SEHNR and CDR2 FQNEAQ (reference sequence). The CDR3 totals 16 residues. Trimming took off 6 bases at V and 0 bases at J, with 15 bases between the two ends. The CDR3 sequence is CASSPNQGNSYNEQFF. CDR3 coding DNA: TGTGCCAGCAGTCCTAATCAGGGGAACTCCTACAATGAGCAGTTCTTC.

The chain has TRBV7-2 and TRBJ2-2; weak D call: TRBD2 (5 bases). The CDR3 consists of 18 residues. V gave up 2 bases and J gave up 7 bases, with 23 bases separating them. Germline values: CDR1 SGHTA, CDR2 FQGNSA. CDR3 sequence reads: CASSLILGHHVGGGELFF. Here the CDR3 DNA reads TGTGCCAGCAGCTTAATATTGGGCCACCACGTAGGAGGCGGGGAGCTGTTTTTT.

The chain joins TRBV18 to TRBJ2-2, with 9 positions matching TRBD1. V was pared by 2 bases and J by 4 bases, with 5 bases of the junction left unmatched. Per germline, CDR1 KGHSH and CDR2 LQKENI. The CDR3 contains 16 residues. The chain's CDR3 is CASSPADRGTTGELFF. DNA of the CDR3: TGTGCCAGCTCACCAGCGGACAGGGGTACCACCGGGGAGCTGTTTTTT.

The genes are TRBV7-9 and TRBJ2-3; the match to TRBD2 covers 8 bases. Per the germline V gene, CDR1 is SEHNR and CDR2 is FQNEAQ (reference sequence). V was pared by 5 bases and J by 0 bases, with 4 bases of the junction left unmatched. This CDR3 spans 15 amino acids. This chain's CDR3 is CASSGLAPSTDTQYF. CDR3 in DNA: TGTGCCAGCAGCGGACTAGCTCCCAGCACAGATACGCAGTATTTT.

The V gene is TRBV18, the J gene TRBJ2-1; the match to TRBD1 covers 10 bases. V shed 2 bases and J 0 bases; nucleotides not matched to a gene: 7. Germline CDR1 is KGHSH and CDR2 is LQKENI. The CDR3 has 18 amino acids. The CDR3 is CASSPVGQGTYSYNEQFF. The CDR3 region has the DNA TGTGCCAGCTCACCAGTGGGACAGGGGACCTACTCCTACAATGAGCAGTTCTTC.

In DNA form, the CDR3 reads TGTGCCAGCAGTACACCTAGCGGTAACACAGATACGCAGTATTTT. Translated: CASSTPSGNTDTQYF. J is TRBJ2-3 and V is TRBV27; 7 nucleotides line up with TRBD2. Germline V CDR1 and CDR2: MNHEY, SMNVEV (reference sequence). This CDR3 comprises 15 residues. Trimming removed 5 bases from V and 2 bases from J; junction bases left unmatched: 7.

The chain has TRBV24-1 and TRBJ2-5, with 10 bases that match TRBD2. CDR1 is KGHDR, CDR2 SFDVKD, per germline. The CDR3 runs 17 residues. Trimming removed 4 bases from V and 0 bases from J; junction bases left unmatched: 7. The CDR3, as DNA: TGTGCCACCAGTGACCGCGGGACTAGCGAAAACCAAGAGACCCAGTACTTC. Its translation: CATSDRGTSENQETQYF.

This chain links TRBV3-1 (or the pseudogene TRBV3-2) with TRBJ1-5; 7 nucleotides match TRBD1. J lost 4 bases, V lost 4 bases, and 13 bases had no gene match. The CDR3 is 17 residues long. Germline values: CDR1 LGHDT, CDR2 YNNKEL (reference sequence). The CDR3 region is CASSLRIPGQKNQPQHF. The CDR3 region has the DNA TGTGCCAGCAGCCTACGAATACCGGGACAGAAGAATCAGCCCCAGCATTTT.

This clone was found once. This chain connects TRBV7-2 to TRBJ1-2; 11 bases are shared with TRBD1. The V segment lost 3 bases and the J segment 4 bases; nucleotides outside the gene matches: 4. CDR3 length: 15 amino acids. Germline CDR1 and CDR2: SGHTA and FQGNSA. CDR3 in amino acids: CASSLGTGGSYGYTF. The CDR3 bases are TGTGCCAGCAGCTTGGGGACAGGGGGATCCTATGGCTACACCTTC. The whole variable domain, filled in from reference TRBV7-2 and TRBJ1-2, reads GAGVSQSPSNKVTEKGKDVELRCDPISGHTALYWYRQSLGQGLEFLIYFQGNSAPDKSGLPSDRFSAERTGGSVSTLTIQRTQQEDSAVYLCASSLGTGGSYGYTFGSGTRLTVV.

DNA of the CDR3: TGTGCCAGCAGGCCAACAGGGCACGAGCAGTACTTC. It codes for CASRPTGHEQYF. The chain combines TRBV28 with TRBJ2-7, with D perhaps matching TRBD1 (6 bases). Germline V gene lookup returns CDR1 MDHEN and CDR2 SYDVKM. The CDR3 is 12 amino acids. The ends were cut back, 6 bases at V and 5 bases at J, with 11 bases in the middle.

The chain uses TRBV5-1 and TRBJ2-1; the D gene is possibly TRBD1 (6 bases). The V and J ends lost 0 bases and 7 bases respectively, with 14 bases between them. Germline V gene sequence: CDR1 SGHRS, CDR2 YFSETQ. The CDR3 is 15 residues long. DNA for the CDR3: TGCGCCAGCAGCTTGGACGGCAGGGGAAATAATGAGCAGTTCTTC. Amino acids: CASSLDGRGNNEQFF.

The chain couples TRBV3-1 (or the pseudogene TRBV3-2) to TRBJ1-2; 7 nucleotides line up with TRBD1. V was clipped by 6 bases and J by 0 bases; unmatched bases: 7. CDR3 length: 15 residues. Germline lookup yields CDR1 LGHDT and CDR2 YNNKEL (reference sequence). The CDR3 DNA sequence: TGTGCCAGCAGGCCCGCGGGACAGACTAACTATGGCTACACCTTC. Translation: CASRPAGQTNYGYTF.

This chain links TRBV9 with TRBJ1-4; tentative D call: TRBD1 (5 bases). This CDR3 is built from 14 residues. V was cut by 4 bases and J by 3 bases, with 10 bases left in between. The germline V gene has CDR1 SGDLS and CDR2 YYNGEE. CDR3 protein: CASSSGFSNEKLFF. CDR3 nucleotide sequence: TGTGCCAGCAGCTCAGGGTTTTCTAATGAAAAACTGTTTTTT.

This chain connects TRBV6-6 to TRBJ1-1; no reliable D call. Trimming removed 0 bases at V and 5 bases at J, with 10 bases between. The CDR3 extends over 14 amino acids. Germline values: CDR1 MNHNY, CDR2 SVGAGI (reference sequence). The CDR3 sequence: CASSYSIGETEAFF. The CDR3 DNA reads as TGTGCCAGCAGTTACTCGATTGGGGAGACTGAAGCTTTCTTT.